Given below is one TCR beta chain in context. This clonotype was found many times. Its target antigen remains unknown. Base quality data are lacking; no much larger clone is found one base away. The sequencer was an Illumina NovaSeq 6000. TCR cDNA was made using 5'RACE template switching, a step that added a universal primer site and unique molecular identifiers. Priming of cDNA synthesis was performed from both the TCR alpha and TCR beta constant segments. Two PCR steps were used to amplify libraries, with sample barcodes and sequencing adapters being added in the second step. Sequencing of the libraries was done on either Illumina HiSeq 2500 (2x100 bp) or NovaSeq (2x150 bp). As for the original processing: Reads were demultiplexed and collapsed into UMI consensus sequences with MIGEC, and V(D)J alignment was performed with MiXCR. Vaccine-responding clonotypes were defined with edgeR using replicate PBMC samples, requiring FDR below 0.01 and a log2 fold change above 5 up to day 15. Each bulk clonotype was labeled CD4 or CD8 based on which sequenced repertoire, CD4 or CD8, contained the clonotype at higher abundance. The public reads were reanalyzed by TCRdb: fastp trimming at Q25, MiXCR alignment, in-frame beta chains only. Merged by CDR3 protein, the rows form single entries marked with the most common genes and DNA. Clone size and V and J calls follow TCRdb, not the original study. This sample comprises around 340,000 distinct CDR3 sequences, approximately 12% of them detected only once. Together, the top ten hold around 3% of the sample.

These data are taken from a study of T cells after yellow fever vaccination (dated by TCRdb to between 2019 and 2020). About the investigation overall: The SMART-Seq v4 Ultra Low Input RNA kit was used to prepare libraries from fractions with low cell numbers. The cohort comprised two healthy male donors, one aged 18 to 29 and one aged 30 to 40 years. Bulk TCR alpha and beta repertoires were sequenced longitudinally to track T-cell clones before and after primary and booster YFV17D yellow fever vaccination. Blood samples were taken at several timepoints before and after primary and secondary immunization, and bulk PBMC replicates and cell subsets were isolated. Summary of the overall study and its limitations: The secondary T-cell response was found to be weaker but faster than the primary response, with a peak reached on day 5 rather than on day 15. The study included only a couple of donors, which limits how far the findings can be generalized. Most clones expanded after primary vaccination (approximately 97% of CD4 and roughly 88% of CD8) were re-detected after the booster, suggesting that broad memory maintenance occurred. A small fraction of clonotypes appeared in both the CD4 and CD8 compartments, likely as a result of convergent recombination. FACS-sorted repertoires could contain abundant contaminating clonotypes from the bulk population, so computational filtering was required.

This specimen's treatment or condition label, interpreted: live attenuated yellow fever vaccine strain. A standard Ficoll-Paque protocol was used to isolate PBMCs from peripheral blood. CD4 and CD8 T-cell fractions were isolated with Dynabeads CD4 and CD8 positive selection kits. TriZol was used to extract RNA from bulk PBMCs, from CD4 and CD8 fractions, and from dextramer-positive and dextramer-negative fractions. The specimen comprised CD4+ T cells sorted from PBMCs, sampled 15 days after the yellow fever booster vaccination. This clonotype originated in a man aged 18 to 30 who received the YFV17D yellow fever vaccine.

The DNA reads TGTGCCTGGAGTGTACGCACAGATACGCAGTATTTT. Its translation reads: CAWSVRTDTQYF. This chain joins TRBV30 to TRBJ2-3; a confident D gene designation cannot be given. The CDR3 measures 12 amino acids from cysteine to phenylalanine. Kept here is only the CDR3 DNA, which spans 36 bases and is read in frame from base 1. Trimming removed 0 bases from V and 1 base from J, leaving 2 bases between the germline ends. From a lookup of the germline V gene (reference sequence), CDR1 and CDR2 are GTSNPN and SVGIG. The full variable domain, with segments outside the CDR3 supplied by the reference TRBV30 and TRBJ2-3 proteins, appears as SQTIHQWPATLVQPVGSPLSLECTVEGTSNPNLYWYRQAAGRGLQLLFYSVGIGQISSEVPQNLSASRPQDRQFILSSKKLLLSDSGFYLCAWSVRTDTQYFGPGTRLTVL.